Listed here are 9 T cell receptor beta chains from one sample, sequenced in a study of blood T cell repertoires in COVID-19. Measured with immunoSEQ multiplex PCR; TCRdb has only the in-frame clones, and not every one. Of about 250,000 clones listed, less than 90% are singletons. Sequencing was carried out using peripheral blood. These receptors all come from a woman aged 40 to 55 who had recovered from COVID-19.

This clone was picked up a small number of times. This chain connects TRBV5-1 to TRBJ1-2; 7 nucleotides match TRBD1. The CDR3 is 15 residues long. After removal of 4 bases from V and 0 bases from J, the junction contained 6 bases not matched to a gene. Germline CDR1 is SGHRS and CDR2 is YFSETQ. The CDR3 loop reads CASSPGQLTNYGYTF. CDR3 coding DNA: TGCGCCAGCAGCCCGGGACAGCTGACTAACTATGGCTACACCTTC.

The chain joins TRBV5-1 to TRBJ2-7; 7 bases align to TRBD1. The V gene's germline CDR1 is SGHRS and CDR2 YFSETQ. The CDR3 loop spans 15 amino acids. V shed 0 bases and J 3 bases; nucleotides not matched to a gene: 6. The CDR3 sequence: CASSLEQGIYYEQYF. Written as DNA, the CDR3 is TGCGCCAGCAGCTTGGAACAGGGGATATACTACGAGCAGTACTTC.

The rearrangement joins TRBV2 to TRBJ1-5; tentative D call: TRBD1 (5 bases). In germline, CDR1 is SNHLY, CDR2 FYNNEI. The CDR3 is made up of 15 amino acids. Trimming took 7 bases from V and 4 from J, leaving 17 bases between them. The chain's CDR3 is CASTSRDSANQPQHF. In nucleotides, the CDR3 is TGTGCCAGCACATCCCGGGACTCTGCAAATCAGCCCCAGCATTTT.

The chain links TRBV7-9 to TRBJ1-3; TRBD1 might be the D (5 bases). Deletions cut 5 bases from V and 0 bases from J, with 14 bases between. This CDR3 is built from 16 residues. CDR1 and CDR2 from the germline V gene are SEHNR and FQNEAQ (reference sequence). The CDR3 DNA sequence: TGTGCCAGCAGCCCAGGGTGGTCCGGCTCTGGAAACACCATATATTTT. Amino acid sequence: CASSPGWSGSGNTIYF. Drawing the rest from reference TRBV7-9 and TRBJ1-3, the complete variable domain is DTGVSQNPRHKITKRGQNVTFRCDPISEHNRLYWYRQTLGQGPEFLTYFQNEAQLEKSRLLSDRFSAERPKGSFSTLEIQRTEQGDSAMYLCASSPGWSGSGNTIYFGEGSWLTVV.

In this sample, this clone turned up once. This rearrangement joins TRBV7-3 to TRBJ1-1, with 7 nucleotides matching TRBD1. With 3 bases clipped from V and 2 bases from J, the junction kept 6 bases outside the gene matches. This CDR3 has 15 amino acids. Germline V gene lookup returns CDR1 SGHTA and CDR2 FQGTGA. CDR3 amino acids: CASSLSQGENTEAFF. CDR3 bases: TGTGCCAGCAGCTTGTCTCAGGGGGAAAACACTGAAGCTTTCTTT. Using reference TRBV7-3 and TRBJ1-1 for the parts outside the CDR3, the full variable domain is GAGVSQTPSNKVTEKGKYVELRCDPISGHTALYWYRQSLGQGPEFLIYFQGTGAADDSGLPNDRFFAVRPEGSVSTLKIQRTERGDSAVYLCASSLSQGENTEAFFGQGTRLTVV.

In regard to this clone: The junction departs from the called germline gene at one end, perhaps through a read error. V is TRBV2 and J is TRBJ1-3, with D perhaps matching TRBD1 (5 bases). CDR3 length equals 14 residues. In germline, CDR1 is SNHLY, CDR2 FYNNEI. For the CDR3, the DNA is TGTGCCGGCAGACAGTCATTCTCTGGAAACACCATATATTTT. It translates to CAGRQSFSGNTIYF. The full variable domain, completed using reference TRBV2 and TRBJ1-3, is EPEVTQTPSHQVTQMGQEVILRCVPISNHLYFYWYRQILGQKVEFLVSFYNNEISEKSEIFDDQFSVERPDGSNFTLKIRSTKLEDSAMYFCAGRQSFSGNTIYFGEGSWLTVV.

J is TRBJ1-6 and V is TRBV7-9; D unresolved. Germline V gene sequence: CDR1 SEHNR, CDR2 FQNEAQ (reference sequence). This CDR3 region has 14 residues. Trimming cost V 5 bases and J 9 bases, with 14 bases left between them. CDR3 nucleotide sequence: TGTGCCAGCAGCCCCCCCGCGGCGGGTTCACCCCTCCACTTT. It encodes CASSPPAAGSPLHF.

V and J are TRBV12-3 or TRBV12-4 and TRBJ1-6, with D possibly matching TRBD1 (6 bases). V dropped 8 bases and J dropped 7 bases, with 9 bases sitting between them. The CDR3 sequence is 12 residues long. CDR3 sequence (DNA): TGTGCCAGCCAGGGGATGAATTCACCCCTCCACTTT. Protein sequence: CASQGMNSPLHF.

V usage is TRBV10-3 and J usage is TRBJ2-1, with 7 bases identical to TRBD2. The CDR3 is 14 residues long. The germline V gene has CDR1 ENHRY and CDR2 SYGVKD. V was pared by 5 bases and J by 2 bases, with 3 bases of the junction left unmatched. In nucleotides, the CDR3 is TGTGCCATCAGTACGGGGGGTCCCTACAATGAGCAGTTCTTC. It specifies CAISTGGPYNEQFF.